The 13 T cell receptor beta chains presented below share a single source sample, sequenced in a study of early T cells in non-severe SARS-CoV-2 infection. TCRdb reanalysed the 5' RACE reads using MiXCR and keeps one entry per CDR3 protein. The table records 25,000 to 35,000 distinct CDR3 sequences, about 5.7% of them present only once. Sequenced sample: whole blood. The receptors come from an adult who was a healthcare worker with PCR-confirmed SARS-CoV-2 infection or an uninfected control (not recorded which).

In this sample, this clonotype turned up a few times. The chain employs TRBV2 and TRBJ2-5, with D possibly being TRBD2 (5 bases). Germline values: CDR1 SNHLY, CDR2 FYNNEI. V was cut by 4 bases and J by 2 bases, with 11 bases left in between. The CDR3 contains 14 residues. CDR3 sequence reads: CASSVVRGQETQYF. CDR3 DNA sequence: TGTGCCAGCAGTGTCGTCAGAGGGCAAGAGACCCAGTACTTC. Together with reference TRBV2 and TRBJ2-5, the CDR3 gives the full variable domain: EPEVTQTPSHQVTQMGQEVILRCVPISNHLYFYWYRQILGQKVEFLVSFYNNEISEKSEIFDDQFSVERPDGSNFTLKIRSTKLEDSAMYFCASSVVRGQETQYFGPGTRLLVL.

This clonotype has a count of ten or more. This chain joins TRBV19 and TRBJ2-7; tentatively, D is TRBD1 (6 bases). Germline V gene lookup returns CDR1 LNHDA and CDR2 SQIVND (reference sequence). The CDR3 is made up of 14 amino acids. V lost 3 bases to trimming and J lost 6 bases, with 15 bases between them. Here the CDR3 DNA reads TGTGCCAGTAGTATCTCTTTCTCCAGGGGCGAGCAGTACTTC. Translating it yields CASSISFSRGEQYF. The full variable domain, with the rest looked up from reference TRBV19 and TRBJ2-7, is DGGITQSPKYLFRKEGQNVTLSCEQNLNHDAMYWYRQDPGQGLRLIYYSQIVNDFQKGDIAEGYSVSREKKESFPLTVTSAQKNPTAFYLCASSISFSRGEQYFGPGTRLTVT.

This clonotype is labeled as medium-sized (0.01 to 0.1%). The gene calls are TRBV10-1 and TRBJ2-4, with 9 bases that match TRBD1. The CDR3 is 14 residues long. V lost 6 bases and J lost 9; bases outside the gene matches: 9. The germline gives CDR1 WNHNN, CDR2 SYGVQD (reference sequence). The CDR3 loop is CASSLSQGAGIQYF. Here the CDR3 DNA reads TGCGCCAGCAGCCTATCACAGGGGGCTGGCATTCAGTACTTC.

This clonotype has ten or more counts. CDR3 sequence: CSVDLGTEENTEAFF. For the CDR3, the DNA is TGCAGCGTTGACCTGGGGACGGAGGAGAACACTGAAGCTTTCTTT. This rearrangement joins TRBV29-1 to TRBJ1-1, with D perhaps TRBD1 (5 bases). The V gene lost 3 bases and the J gene lost 1 base, with 15 bases spanning the gap. Germline CDR1 is SQVTM and CDR2 is ANQGSEA. The CDR3 runs to 15 residues.

In the case of this clonotype: It may be a read error: a sequence one base away is much more abundant. V and J are TRBV7-2 and TRBJ1-2; D unclear. Germline-derived CDR1 and CDR2 are SGHTA and FQGNSA. V lost 2 bases to trimming and J lost 5 bases, with 12 bases between them. The CDR3 is 14 residues long. The CDR3 spells CASSLKPGMYGYTF. In DNA form, the CDR3 reads TGTGCCAGCAGCTTAAAACCGGGAATGTATGGCTACACCTTC.

This clonotype was recorded at least ten times. V and J are TRBV27 and TRBJ2-7, with no clear D. Trimming removed 4 bases at V and 6 bases at J, with 19 bases between. Per germline, CDR1 MNHEY and CDR2 SMNVEV (reference sequence). The CDR3 consists of 15 residues. The CDR3 reads CASSSRTHAAIEQYF. The CDR3 DNA reads as TGTGCCAGCAGTTCACGGACCCACGCGGCTATCGAGCAGTACTTC.

This clonotype was recorded at least ten times. V gene TRBV7-2 combines with J gene TRBJ2-3, with TRBD1 matching over 10 bases. V shed 5 bases, J shed 2 bases, and the junction held 4 bases outside the gene matches. Germline lookup yields CDR1 SGHTA and CDR2 FQGNSA. The CDR3 is made up of 15 amino acids. DNA for the CDR3: TGTGCCAGCAGCAATCGACAGGGGGCCACAGATACGCAGTATTTT. Translation: CASSNRQGATDTQYF.

V and J are TRBV7-9 and TRBJ2-7; 10 bases agree with TRBD1. CDR1 is SEHNR, CDR2 FQNEAQ, per germline (reference sequence). This CDR3 has 15 amino acids. V lost 5 bases, J lost 4 bases, and 8 bases stayed unmatched. The CDR3 reads CASSHYGTGVYEQYF. CDR3 nucleotides: TGTGCCAGCAGCCATTACGGGACAGGGGTATACGAGCAGTACTTC.

The table lists this clonotype with many counts. The V call is TRBV7-9, the J call TRBJ2-2, with 8 nucleotides matching TRBD2. Losses at the gene ends were 5 bases for V and 9 bases for J; bases not matched to a gene: 5. CDR3 size: 13 residues. Germline loops: CDR1 SEHNR, CDR2 FQNEAQ (reference sequence). CDR3 region: CASSREGARELFF. The CDR3 region has the DNA TGTGCCAGCAGCCGGGAGGGAGCCCGGGAGCTGTTTTTT. The full variable domain, rest sourced from reference TRBV7-9 and TRBJ2-2, is DTGVSQNPRHKITKRGQNVTFRCDPISEHNRLYWYRQTLGQGPEFLTYFQNEAQLEKSRLLSDRFSAERPKGSFSTLEIQRTEQGDSAMYLCASSREGARELFFGEGSRLTVL.

The chain carries TRBV7-9 and TRBJ2-3; 9 nucleotides line up with TRBD2. The ends lost 2 bases at V and 7 bases at J; junction bases unmatched: 7. CDR1 is SEHNR and CDR2 is FQNEAQ in the germline V gene (reference sequence). CDR3 length: 15 amino acids. The CDR3 DNA reads as TGTGCCAGCAGCTTAACTAGCGGGCCGGAACATACGCAGTATTTT. Translating it yields CASSLTSGPEHTQYF. Looking up the rest from reference TRBV7-9 and TRBJ2-3 gives the full variable domain: DTGVSQNPRHKITKRGQNVTFRCDPISEHNRLYWYRQTLGQGPEFLTYFQNEAQLEKSRLLSDRFSAERPKGSFSTLEIQRTEQGDSAMYLCASSLTSGPEHTQYFGPGTRLTVL.

This clonotype was counted ten times or more. The V gene is TRBV19, the J gene TRBJ2-1; 9 positions agree with TRBD2. CDR3 size: 13 residues. The trim removed 8 bases at V and 7 bases at J, leaving 6 bases unmatched. Germline V CDR1 and CDR2: LNHDA, SQIVND (reference sequence). CDR3 nucleotide sequence: TGTGCCAGTGCCCCCGCGGGAGGGAATGAGCAGTTCTTC. It is translated as CASAPAGGNEQFF.

This clonotype was recorded many times. The chain links TRBV7-6 to TRBJ2-7, with a tentative D call TRBD2 (5 bases). Trimming took 3 bases from V and 2 from J, leaving 14 bases between them. The CDR3 totals 15 residues. Germline V gene lookup returns CDR1 SGHVS and CDR2 FNYEAQ. CDR3 in amino acids: CASSFLEIATYEQYF. The CDR3 region has the DNA TGTGCCAGCAGCTTCCTCGAGATAGCGACCTACGAGCAGTACTTC.

This clonotype appeared many times. This chain connects TRBV20-1 to TRBJ1-1; D uncertain. The CDR3 contains 15 residues. Trimming stripped 0 bases from V and 2 bases from J, with 13 bases between. The germline V gene encodes CDR1 DFQATT and CDR2 SNEGSKA (reference sequence). This chain's CDR3 is CSARDLGAANTEAFF. The DNA for the CDR3 is TGCAGTGCTAGAGATCTTGGCGCGGCAAACACTGAAGCTTTCTTT.